A selection of T cell receptor beta chains follows, all from one sample in a study of cytomegalovirus exposure and HLA in healthy donors. Sequencing used immunoSEQ multiplex PCR; TCRdb keeps in-frame clones, though not all of them. The sample shows about 150,000 clones, 70% to 80% of them seen only once. The sequenced sample was PBMCs. The source of these receptors is a human donor in good health. Both conserved end residues are part of each CDR3. Fields, in order: J gene, D gene, V gene, clone size, CDR3 protein, CDR3 DNA. A D gene is named only where the DNA matches it firmly. Where a row states a size, it is once, few, many or the class of an expanded clone; other rows omit it.

j_gene: TRBJ2-1
d_gene: TRBD2
v_gene: TRBV4-2
abundance: few
CDR3aa: CASSQGSGGANEQFF
CDR3nt: TGTGCCAGCAGCCAAGGTAGCGGGGGGGCAAATGAGCAGTTCTTC

j_gene: TRBJ1-2
d_gene: -
v_gene: TRBV28
abundance: -
CDR3aa: CASSFPLLTFNYGYTF
CDR3nt: TGTGCCAGCAGTTTTCCCCTTTTGACATTCAACTATGGCTACACCTTC

j_gene: TRBJ2-7
d_gene: TRBD2
v_gene: TRBV27
abundance: -
CDR3aa: CASSYSGLAYEQYF
CDR3nt: TGTGCCAGCAGCTATTCGGGACTAGCATACGAGCAGTACTTC

j_gene: TRBJ1-2
d_gene: -
v_gene: TRBV7-9
abundance: -
CDR3aa: CASSSTIDGESGLGGYTF
CDR3nt: TGTGCCAGCAGCTCAACAATCGATGGGGAATCGGGGTTGGGGGGCTACACCTTC

j_gene: TRBJ2-5
d_gene: -
v_gene: TRBV6-6
abundance: -
CDR3aa: CASSYPPDTPYF
CDR3nt: TGTGCCAGCAGTTACCCCCCGGACACCCCGTACTTC

j_gene: TRBJ1-1
d_gene: -
v_gene: TRBV6-5
abundance: once
CDR3aa: CASSNASSAFF
CDR3nt: TGTGCCAGCAGCAATGCCAGTTCCGCTTTCTTT

j_gene: TRBJ2-5
d_gene: -
v_gene: TRBV11-2
abundance: -
CDR3aa: CASSQARLGETQYF
CDR3nt: TGTGCCAGCAGCCAGGCCCGATTGGGAGAGACCCAGTACTTC

j_gene: TRBJ2-2
d_gene: -
v_gene: TRBV25-1
abundance: -
CDR3aa: CASSEIGVDTGELFF
CDR3nt: TGTGCCAGCAGTGAAATTGGAGTTGACACCGGGGAGCTGTTTTTT

j_gene: TRBJ2-1
d_gene: -
v_gene: TRBV29-1
abundance: -
CDR3aa: CSVEIVTYNEQFF
CDR3nt: TGCAGCGTAGAGATAGTAACCTACAATGAGCAGTTCTTC

j_gene: TRBJ1-4
d_gene: -
v_gene: TRBV28
abundance: -
CDR3aa: CASSFPTSGSTNEKLFF
CDR3nt: TGTGCCAGCAGTTTCCCCACCTCAGGGTCAACTAATGAAAAACTGTTTTTT